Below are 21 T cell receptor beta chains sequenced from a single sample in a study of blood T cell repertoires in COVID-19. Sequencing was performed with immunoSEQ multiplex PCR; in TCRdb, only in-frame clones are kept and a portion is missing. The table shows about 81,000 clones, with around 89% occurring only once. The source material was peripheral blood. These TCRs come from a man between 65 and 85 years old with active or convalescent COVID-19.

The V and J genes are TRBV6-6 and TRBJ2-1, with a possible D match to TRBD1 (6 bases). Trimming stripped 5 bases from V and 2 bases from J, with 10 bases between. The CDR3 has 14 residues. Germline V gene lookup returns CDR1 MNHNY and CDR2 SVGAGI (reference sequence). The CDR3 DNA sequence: TGTGCCAGCAGTCTACAGGGCCCCTACAATGAGCAGTTCTTC. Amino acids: CASSLQGPYNEQFF.

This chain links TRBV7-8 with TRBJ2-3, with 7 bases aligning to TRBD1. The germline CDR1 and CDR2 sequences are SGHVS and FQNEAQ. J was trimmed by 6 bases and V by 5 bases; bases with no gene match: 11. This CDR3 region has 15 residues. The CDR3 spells CASSGKDRPRDTQYF. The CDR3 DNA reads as TGTGCCAGCAGCGGGAAGGACAGGCCTAGGGATACGCAGTATTTT.

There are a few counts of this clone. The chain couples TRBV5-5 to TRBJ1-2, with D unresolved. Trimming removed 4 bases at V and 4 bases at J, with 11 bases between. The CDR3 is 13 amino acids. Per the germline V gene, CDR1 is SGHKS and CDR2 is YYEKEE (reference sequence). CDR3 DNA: TGTGCCAGCAGCCAAGGCGGGGTCTATGGCTACACCTTC. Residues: CASSQGGVYGYTF.

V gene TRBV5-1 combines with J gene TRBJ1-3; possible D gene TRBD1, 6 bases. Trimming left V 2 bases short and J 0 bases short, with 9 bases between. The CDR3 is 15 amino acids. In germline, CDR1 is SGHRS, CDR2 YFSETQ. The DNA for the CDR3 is TGCGCCAGCAGCTTAGGGGGTAACTCTGGAAACACCATATATTTT. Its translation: CASSLGGNSGNTIYF. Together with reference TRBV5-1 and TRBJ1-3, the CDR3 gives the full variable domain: KAGVTQTPRYLIKTRGQQVTLSCSPISGHRSVSWYQQTPGQGLQFLFEYFSETQRNKGNFPGRFSGRQFSNSRSEMNVSTLELGDSALYLCASSLGGNSGNTIYFGEGSWLTVV.

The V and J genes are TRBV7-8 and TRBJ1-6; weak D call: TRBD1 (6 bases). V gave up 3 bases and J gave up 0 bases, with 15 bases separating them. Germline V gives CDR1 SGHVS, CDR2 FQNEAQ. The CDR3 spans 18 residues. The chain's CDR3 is CASSLRGGGSSYNSPLHF. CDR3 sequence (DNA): TGTGCCAGCAGCTTGAGGGGAGGGGGGAGCTCCTATAATTCACCCCTCCACTTT.

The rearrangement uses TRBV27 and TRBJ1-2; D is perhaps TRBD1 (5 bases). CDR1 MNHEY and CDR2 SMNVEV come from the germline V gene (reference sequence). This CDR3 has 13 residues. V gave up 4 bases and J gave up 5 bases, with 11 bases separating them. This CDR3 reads CASSWRAGYGYTF. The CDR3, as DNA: TGTGCCAGCAGTTGGAGGGCAGGGTATGGCTACACCTTC.

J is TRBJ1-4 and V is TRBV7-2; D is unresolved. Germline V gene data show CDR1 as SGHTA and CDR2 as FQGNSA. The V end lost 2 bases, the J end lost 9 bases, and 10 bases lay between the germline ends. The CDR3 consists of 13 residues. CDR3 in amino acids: CASSLTQLQKLFF. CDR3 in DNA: TGTGCCAGCAGCTTAACACAGTTGCAAAAACTGTTTTTT.

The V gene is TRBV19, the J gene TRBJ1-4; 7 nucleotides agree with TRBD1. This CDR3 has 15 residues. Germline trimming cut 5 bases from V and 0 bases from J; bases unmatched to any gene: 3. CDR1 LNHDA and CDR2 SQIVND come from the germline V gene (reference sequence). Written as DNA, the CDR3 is TGTGCCAGTAGTGTCGGGACAGCAACTAATGAAAAACTGTTTTTT. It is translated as CASSVGTATNEKLFF.

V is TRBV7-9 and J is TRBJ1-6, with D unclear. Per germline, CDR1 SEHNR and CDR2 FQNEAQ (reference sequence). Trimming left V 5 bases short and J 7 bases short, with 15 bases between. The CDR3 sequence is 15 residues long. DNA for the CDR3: TGTGCCAGCAGCCTTCTAACAGAGATGAATTCACCCCTCCACTTT. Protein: CASSLLTEMNSPLHF. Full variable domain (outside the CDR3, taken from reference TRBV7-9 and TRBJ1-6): DTGVSQNPRHKITKRGQNVTFRCDPISEHNRLYWYRQTLGQGPEFLTYFQNEAQLEKSRLLSDRFSAERPKGSFSTLEIQRTEQGDSAMYLCASSLLTEMNSPLHFGNGTRLTVT.

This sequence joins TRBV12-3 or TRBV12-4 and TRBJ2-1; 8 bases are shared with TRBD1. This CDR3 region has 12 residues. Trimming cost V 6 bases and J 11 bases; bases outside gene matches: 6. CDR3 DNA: TGTGCCAGCAGCCGAGACAGGGGTAAGCAGTTCTTC. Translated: CASSRDRGKQFF.

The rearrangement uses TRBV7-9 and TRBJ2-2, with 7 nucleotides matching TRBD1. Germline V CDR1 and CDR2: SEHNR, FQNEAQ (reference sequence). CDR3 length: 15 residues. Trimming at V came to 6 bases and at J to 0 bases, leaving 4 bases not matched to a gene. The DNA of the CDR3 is TGTGCCAGCAGAAGGGACAGAGCGAACACCGGGGAGCTGTTTTTT. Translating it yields CASRRDRANTGELFF.

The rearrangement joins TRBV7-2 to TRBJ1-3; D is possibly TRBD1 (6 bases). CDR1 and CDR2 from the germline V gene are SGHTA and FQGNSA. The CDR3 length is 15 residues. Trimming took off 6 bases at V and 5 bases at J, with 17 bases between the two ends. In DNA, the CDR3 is TGTGCCAGCAGTTCCAGGGGACCCTACAGAAACACCATATATTTT. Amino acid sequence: CASSSRGPYRNTIYF.

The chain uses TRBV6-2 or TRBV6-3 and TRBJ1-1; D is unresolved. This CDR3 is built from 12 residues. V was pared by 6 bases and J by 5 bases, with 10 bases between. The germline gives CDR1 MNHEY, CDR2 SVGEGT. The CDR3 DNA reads TGTGCCAGCAGCAAATTGCGTACTGAAGCTTTCTTT. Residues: CASSKLRTEAFF.

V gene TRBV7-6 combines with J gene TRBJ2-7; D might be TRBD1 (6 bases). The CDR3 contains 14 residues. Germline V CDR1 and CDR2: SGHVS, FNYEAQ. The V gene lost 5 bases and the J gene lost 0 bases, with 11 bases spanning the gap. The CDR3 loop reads CASSRGHSSYEQYF. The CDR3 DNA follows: TGTGCCAGCAGCCGGGGACACAGCTCCTACGAGCAGTACTTC.

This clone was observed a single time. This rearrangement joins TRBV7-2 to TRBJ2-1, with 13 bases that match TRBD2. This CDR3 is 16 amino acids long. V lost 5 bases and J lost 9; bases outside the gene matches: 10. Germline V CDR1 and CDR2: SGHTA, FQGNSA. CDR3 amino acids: CASSLTKTSGGPEQFF. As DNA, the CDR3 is TGTGCCAGCAGCCTGACAAAGACTAGCGGGGGGCCTGAGCAGTTCTTC. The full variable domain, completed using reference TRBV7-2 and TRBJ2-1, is GAGVSQSPSNKVTEKGKDVELRCDPISGHTALYWYRQSLGQGLEFLIYFQGNSAPDKSGLPSDRFSAERTGGSVSTLTIQRTQQEDSAVYLCASSLTKTSGGPEQFFGPGTRLTVL.

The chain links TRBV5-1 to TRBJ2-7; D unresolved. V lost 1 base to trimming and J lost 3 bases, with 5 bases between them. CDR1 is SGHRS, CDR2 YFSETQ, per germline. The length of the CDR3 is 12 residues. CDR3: CASSLNFYEQYF. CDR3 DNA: TGCGCCAGCAGCTTGAACTTCTACGAGCAGTACTTC.

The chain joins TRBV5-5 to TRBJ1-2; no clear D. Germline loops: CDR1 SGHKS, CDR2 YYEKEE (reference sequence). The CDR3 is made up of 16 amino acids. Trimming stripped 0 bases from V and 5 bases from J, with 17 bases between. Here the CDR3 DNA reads TGTGCCAGCAGCTTGGACCTCCTGACTTCTTTTTATGGCTACACCTTC. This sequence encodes CASSLDLLTSFYGYTF.

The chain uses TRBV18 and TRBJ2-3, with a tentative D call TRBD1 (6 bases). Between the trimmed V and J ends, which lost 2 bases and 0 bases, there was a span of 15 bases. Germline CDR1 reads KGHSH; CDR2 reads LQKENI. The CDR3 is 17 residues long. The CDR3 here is CASSPVEGVLSTDTQYF. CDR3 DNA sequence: TGTGCCAGCTCACCAGTTGAGGGGGTCCTCAGCACAGATACGCAGTATTTT.

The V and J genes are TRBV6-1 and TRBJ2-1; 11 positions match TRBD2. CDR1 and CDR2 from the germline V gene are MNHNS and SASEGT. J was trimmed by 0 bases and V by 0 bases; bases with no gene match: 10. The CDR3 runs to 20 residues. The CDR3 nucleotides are TGTGCCAGCAGTGAAGCCTCCACTAGCGGGGGATCCTTCTCCTACAATGAGCAGTTCTTC. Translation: CASSEASTSGGSFSYNEQFF.

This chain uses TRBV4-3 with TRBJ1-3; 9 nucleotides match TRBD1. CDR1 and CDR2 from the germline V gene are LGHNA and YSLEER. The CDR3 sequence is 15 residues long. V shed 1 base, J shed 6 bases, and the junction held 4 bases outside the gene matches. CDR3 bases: TGCGCCAGCAGCCAAGGGACAGGGGCCGAAAACACCATATATTTT. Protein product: CASSQGTGAENTIYF.

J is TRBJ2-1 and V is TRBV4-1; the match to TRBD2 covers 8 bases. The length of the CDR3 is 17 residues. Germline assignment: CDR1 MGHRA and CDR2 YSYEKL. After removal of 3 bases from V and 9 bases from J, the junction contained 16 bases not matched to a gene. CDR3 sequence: CASSHELGTSKSGEQFF. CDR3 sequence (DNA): TGCGCCAGCAGCCATGAATTGGGGACTAGTAAGTCTGGTGAGCAGTTCTTC.